These 11 T cell receptor beta chains were sequenced from one sample in a study of T cells in Graves' hyperthyroidism and ophthalmopathy. Authors of the study amplified TCR beta CDR3 regions from RNA transcripts. First-round RT-PCR with HTBI primers amplified the TCR CDR3 region. TCRdb itself ran the multiplex PCR reads through MiXCR, one entry per CDR3 protein. Of some 460,000 distinct CDR3 sequences in the sample, less than 20% were seen once. Source material: blood. These receptors were taken from a young woman with Graves' hyperthyroidism.

This clonotype was found many times. The chain has TRBV11-2 and TRBJ2-7, with D perhaps TRBD2 (6 bases). Germline CDR1 SGHAT, CDR2 FQNNGV. With 3 bases removed from V and 3 bases from J, the gap between germline ends came to 12 bases. The CDR3 has 14 amino acids. The CDR3 DNA is TGTGCCAGCAGCTTCGGAGGGGCCTACTACGAGCAGTACTTC. It yields the protein CASSFGGAYYEQYF.

The V call is TRBV25-1, the J call TRBJ2-5, with TRBD1 matching 10 bases. The J call may be mistaken, given a closer DNA end match to TRBJ2-1. The CDR3 length is 14 residues. Germline CDR1 reads MGHDK; CDR2 reads SYGVNS. CDR3 amino acids: CASSEYGTGEGQFF. In DNA form, the CDR3 reads TGTGCCAGCAGTGAATACGGGACAGGGGAGGGCCAGTTCTTC.

This clonotype was counted between two and nine times. This chain links TRBV7-2 with TRBJ2-3; D possibly uses TRBD1 or TRBD2 (5 bases each). Germline values: CDR1 SGHTA, CDR2 FQGNSA. The CDR3 extends over 17 amino acids. With 0 bases removed from V and 0 bases from J, the gap between germline ends came to 13 bases. The CDR3 bases are TGTGCCAGCAGCTTAGCGCTAGGGACCTCCAGCACAGATACGCAGTATTTT. Protein sequence: CASSLALGTSSTDTQYF.

This clonotype was observed a handful of times. This chain uses TRBV3-1 with TRBJ2-4; unclear D gene. This CDR3 is 17 amino acids long. Germline V gene data show CDR1 as LGHDT and CDR2 as YNNKEL (reference sequence). V was clipped by 1 base and J by 0 bases, with 13 bases between them. CDR3 residues: CASSQGLRLLAKNIQYF. Here the CDR3 DNA reads TGTGCCAGCAGCCAAGGCCTCCGCCTTCTAGCCAAAAACATTCAGTACTTC.

This chain uses TRBV4-1 with TRBJ2-1, with D tentatively TRBD1 (6 bases). The V gene lost 3 bases and the J gene lost 10 bases, with 13 bases spanning the gap. The CDR3 is 13 residues long. The germline V gene has CDR1 MGHRA and CDR2 YSYEKL. The CDR3 DNA follows: TGCGCCAGCAGCCAGCCAACAGGGAACGAGCAGTTCTTC. Protein: CASSQPTGNEQFF.

This clonotype was recorded at least ten times. The gene calls are TRBV7-6 and TRBJ2-1; the match to TRBD2 covers 8 bases. The length of the CDR3 is 15 residues. With 5 bases clipped from V and 4 bases from J, the junction kept 7 bases outside the gene matches. CDR1 and CDR2 from the germline V gene are SGHVS and FNYEAQ. CDR3 nucleotide sequence: TGTGCCAGCAGCATAGAAGCGGGAGATTACAATGAGCAGTTCTTC. It codes for CASSIEAGDYNEQFF.

This clonotype was recorded many times. The rearrangement links TRBV2 to TRBJ2-1; 9 bases are shared with TRBD1. The CDR3 is 16 residues long. CDR1 and CDR2 (germline): SNHLY, FYNNEI. Trimming took 7 bases from V and 5 from J; bases not matched to a gene: 12. For the CDR3, the DNA is TGTGCCAGCAACCACCGGGGGACAGGGAGCCACAATGAGCAGTTCTTC. The encoded protein is CASNHRGTGSHNEQFF. The entire variable domain, with the rest obtained from reference TRBV2 and TRBJ2-1, is as follows: EPEVTQTPSHQVTQMGQEVILRCVPISNHLYFYWYRQILGQKVEFLVSFYNNEISEKSEIFDDQFSVERPDGSNFTLKIRSTKLEDSAMYFCASNHRGTGSHNEQFFGPGTRLTVL.

This clonotype was counted ten times or more. The chain combines TRBV3-1 with TRBJ2-1; 10 bases are a match to TRBD1. The CDR3 covers 16 residues. The V gene's germline CDR1 is LGHDT and CDR2 YNNKEL (reference sequence). V shed 4 bases, J shed 7 bases, and the junction held 10 bases outside the gene matches. The CDR3 loop is CASSLRQGAGGNEQFF. Written as DNA, the CDR3 is TGTGCCAGCAGCCTACGACAGGGGGCCGGTGGGAATGAGCAGTTCTTC.

In its sample, this clonotype was seen many times. The chain links TRBV7-2 to TRBJ2-1; D perhaps matches TRBD2 (7 bases). The germline V gene encodes CDR1 SGHTA and CDR2 FQGNSA. There are 13 residues in the CDR3. Trimming left V 3 bases short and J 10 bases short, with 13 bases between. The CDR3: CASSFVGGGEQFF. The CDR3 DNA reads as TGTGCCAGCAGCTTTGTAGGGGGGGGGGAGCAGTTCTTC.

This clonotype was observed at least ten times. The chain couples TRBV27 to TRBJ2-7; no clear D. CDR1 is MNHEY and CDR2 is SMNVEV in the germline V gene (reference sequence). The length of the CDR3 is 15 residues. With 2 bases removed from V and 5 bases from J, the gap between germline ends came to 16 bases. CDR3 nucleotides: TGTGCCAGCAGTTTAAGGCAAACGGCAGTCCACGAGCAGTACTTC. This gives the protein CASSLRQTAVHEQYF.

The rearrangement links TRBV29-1 to TRBJ2-2; TRBD1 matches at 9 bases. Germline V gene data show CDR1 as SQVTM and CDR2 as ANQGSEA. Trimming took 5 bases from V and 5 from J; bases not matched to a gene: 6. The CDR3 sequence is 14 residues long. This CDR3 is CSVQGQGNTGELFF. CDR3 sequence (DNA): TGCAGCGTTCAAGGACAGGGGAATACCGGGGAGCTGTTTTTT.